One sample yielded the 5 T cell receptor beta chains listed below, sequenced in a study of blood T cells in healthy people across ages. Sample-barcoded 5' priming and a J-beta primer mix drove a second PCR of about 6 to 12 cycles. A single record per CDR3 protein comes from TCRdb applying MiXCR to the 5' RACE reads. This sample has about 1.8 million distinct CDR3 sequences, with around half found just once. The sample comprised blood. The origin of the receptors is a woman aged 40 to 50 in good health.

This chain joins TRBV28 and TRBJ2-5; D is unresolved. The ends were cut back, 7 bases at V and 4 bases at J, with 16 bases in the middle. Germline V gene sequence: CDR1 MDHEN, CDR2 SYDVKM. CDR3 size: 14 residues. CDR3 sequence reads: CASIPPGNLETQYF. The CDR3 coding sequence is TGTGCCAGCATCCCTCCCGGCAATCTAGAGACCCAGTACTTC.

This chain joins TRBV4-1 and TRBJ2-7; D unresolved. The J call may be in error: the DNA end matches TRBJ2-5 better. There are 15 residues in the CDR3. Germline loops: CDR1 MGHRA, CDR2 YSYEKL. CDR3 region: CASSQTGILGETQYF. The CDR3 nucleotides read TGCGCCAGCAGCCAGACCGGAATATTGGGGGAGACCCAGTACTTC.

This chain joins TRBV7-9 and TRBJ2-5; 7 bases agree with TRBD2. Germline-derived CDR1 and CDR2 are SEHNR and FQNEAQ (reference sequence). Unmatched junction bases numbered 8, after V lost 2 bases and J lost 5 bases. The CDR3 runs to 15 residues. In DNA form, the CDR3 reads TGTGCCAGCAGCTTATCTACCGGGGGGTCGGAGACCCAGTACTTC. It is translated as CASSLSTGGSETQYF.

This clonotype was detected a few times. This rearrangement joins TRBV12-3 or TRBV12-4 to TRBJ1-2; a weak D match, TRBD1 (6 bases). The CDR3 consists of 16 residues. V gave up 5 bases and J gave up 4 bases, with 20 bases separating them. The CDR3 DNA reads as TGTGCCAGCAGTCTAGGGGTTGGGGGCGCGGGCTATGGCTACACCTTC. Translating it yields CASSLGVGGAGYGYTF.

The chain recombines TRBV5-1 with TRBJ2-5; 9 nucleotides agree with TRBD1. Germline loops: CDR1 SGHRS, CDR2 YFSETQ. CDR3 size: 14 residues. V shed 4 bases, J shed 5 bases, and the junction held 6 bases outside the gene matches. This CDR3 reads CASSTTGGLETQYF. DNA of the CDR3: TGCGCCAGCAGCACGACAGGGGGTTTGGAGACCCAGTACTTC.